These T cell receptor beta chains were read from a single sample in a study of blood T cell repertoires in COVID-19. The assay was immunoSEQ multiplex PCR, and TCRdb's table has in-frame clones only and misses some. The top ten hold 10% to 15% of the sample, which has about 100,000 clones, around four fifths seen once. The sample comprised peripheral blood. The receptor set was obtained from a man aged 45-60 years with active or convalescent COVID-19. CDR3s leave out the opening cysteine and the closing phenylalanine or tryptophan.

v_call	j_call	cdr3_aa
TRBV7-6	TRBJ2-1	ASSLWERMDEQF
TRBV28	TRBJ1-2	ATLGAESNGYT
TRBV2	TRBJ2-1	ASSRTSGSYNEQF
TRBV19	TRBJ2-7	ASRITGGLDEQY
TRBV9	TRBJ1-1	ASSRGGHRADTEAF
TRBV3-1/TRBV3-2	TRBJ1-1	ASSQDLAGDTEAF
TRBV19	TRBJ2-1	ASSTRQGTYNEQF
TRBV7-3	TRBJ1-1	ASSVQGNTEAF
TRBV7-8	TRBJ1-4	ASSLVRVESEKLF
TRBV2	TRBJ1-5	ASSSQQGFEQPQH
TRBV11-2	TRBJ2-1	ASSPPWTARDEQF
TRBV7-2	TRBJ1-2	ASSARPGGYGYT
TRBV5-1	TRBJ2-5	ASSLGQVQETQY
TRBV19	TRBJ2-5	ASSIQGAGGLGTQY
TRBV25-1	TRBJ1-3	ASRGNKTGTIY
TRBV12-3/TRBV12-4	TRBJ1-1	ATLFAYTEAF
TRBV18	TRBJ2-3	ASSSSSTVLGDTQY
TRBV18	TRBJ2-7	ASSFGQGATYEQY
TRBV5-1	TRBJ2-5	ASSSIRGALQETQY
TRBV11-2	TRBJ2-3	ASSPALAGGPMDTQY
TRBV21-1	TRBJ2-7	PNHEQY
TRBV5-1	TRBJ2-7	ASSLGLDREGEQY
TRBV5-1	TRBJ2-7	ASSWKRGREQY
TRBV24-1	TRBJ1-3	ATSSSTGSGNTIY
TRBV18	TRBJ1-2	ASSPQIQGYGYT
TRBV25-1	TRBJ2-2	ASSDRLAGGVTGELF
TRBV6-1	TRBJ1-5	ASSEGRGMGWPQH
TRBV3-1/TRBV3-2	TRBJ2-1	ASSQADRNNEQF
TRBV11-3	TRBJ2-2	ASSSLRDINTGELF
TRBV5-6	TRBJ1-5	ASSLRGQGNQPQH
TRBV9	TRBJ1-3	ASSVGLGGNTIY
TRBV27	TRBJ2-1	ASSLASGAHNEQF
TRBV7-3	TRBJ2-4	ASSLRRQGDQNIQY
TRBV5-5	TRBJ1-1	ASSLLDSTNTEAF
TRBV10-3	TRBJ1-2	AISEVEGKDYGYT
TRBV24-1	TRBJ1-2	ATSDSSWTGEVYGYT
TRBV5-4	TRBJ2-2	ASSLGTGSTGELF
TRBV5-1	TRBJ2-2	ASRPDRGGSGELF
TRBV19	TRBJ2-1	ASSSLGTSGYNEQF
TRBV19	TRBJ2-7	ASSIVQGYEQY
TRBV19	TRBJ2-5	AASSRGTQY
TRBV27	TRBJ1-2	ASSLWGTAYGYT
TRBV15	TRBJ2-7	ATSIEVGSGYEQY
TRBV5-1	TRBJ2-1	ASSRNIDRRELTSGRGSEQF
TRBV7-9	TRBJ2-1	ASSLGTSPYNEQF
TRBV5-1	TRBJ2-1	ASSLGQGAYNEQF
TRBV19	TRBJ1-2	ASSIDRNYGYT
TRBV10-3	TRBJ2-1	AIRGLGVGQGARESYNEQF
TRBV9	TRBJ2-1	ASSVASSGYNEQF
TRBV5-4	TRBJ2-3	ASSPGLAGYTDTQY
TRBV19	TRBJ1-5	ASSMINRNQPQH
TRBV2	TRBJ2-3	ASSEVGGPLTDTQY
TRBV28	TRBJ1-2	ASSSQDRPYGYT